A single sample gave rise to the 25 T cell receptor beta chains below, sequenced in a study of shared clonotypes between healthy human individuals. The table came from immunoSEQ multiplex PCR; TCRdb's copy has only in-frame clones and leaves some out. The table lists around 990,000 clones, 70% to 80% of them singletons. The sequenced sample consisted of memory CD4+ T cells from PBMCs. Subset described: CD45RA-negative fraction. The receptors stem from a man aged 18 to 30 in good health. Some clones in this sample may be carry-over from other donors' samples.

The chain combines TRBV29-1 with TRBJ2-2; D possibly uses TRBD1 or TRBD2 (6 bases each). Germline lookup yields CDR1 SQVTM and CDR2 ANQGSEA. The V and J ends lost 0 bases and 6 bases respectively, with 11 bases between them. This CDR3 is 14 amino acids long. The CDR3 sequence is CSVEETGRPGELFF. The CDR3 bases are TGCAGCGTTGAAGAAACAGGGAGGCCCGGGGAGCTGTTTTTT.

The chain is built from TRBV2 and TRBJ2-5; D gene unclear. From germline, CDR1 is SNHLY and CDR2 FYNNEI. The CDR3 spans 12 residues. V was pared by 7 bases and J by 7 bases, with 13 bases between. The CDR3 DNA reads TGTGCCAGCATATGGTCGGAAGGGACCCAGTACTTC. It encodes CASIWSEGTQYF. Filled out from reference TRBV2 and TRBJ2-5, the complete variable domain reads EPEVTQTPSHQVTQMGQEVILRCVPISNHLYFYWYRQILGQKVEFLVSFYNNEISEKSEIFDDQFSVERPDGSNFTLKIRSTKLEDSAMYFCASIWSEGTQYFGPGTRLLVL.

The chain recombines TRBV18 with TRBJ1-3; D call uncertain. V was clipped by 3 bases and J by 4 bases, with 7 bases between them. This CDR3 has 13 residues. From germline, CDR1 is KGHSH and CDR2 LQKENI. The CDR3 reads CASSPYPGNTIYF. The CDR3 region has the DNA TGTGCCAGCTCACCCTACCCCGGAAACACCATATATTTT.

The J gene is TRBJ2-7, the V gene TRBV28; TRBD2 matches at 12 bases. The CDR3 is 17 amino acids. Germline trimming cut 3 bases from V and 4 bases from J; bases unmatched to any gene: 10. CDR1 and CDR2 (germline): MDHEN, SYDVKM. The DNA of the CDR3 is TGTGCCAGCAGTTTCTCTCCTAGCGGGAGGGCCCTTTACGAGCAGTACTTC. It translates to CASSFSPSGRALYEQYF.

In DNA, the CDR3 is TGTGCCAGCAGTCGCGGGAGTGGGGACATTCAGTACTTC. Its translation: CASSRGSGDIQYF. This chain connects TRBV6-6 to TRBJ2-4, with TRBD2 identical over 7 bases. Germline V gene data show CDR1 as MNHNY and CDR2 as SVGAGI (reference sequence). V lost 5 bases, J lost 8 bases, and 6 bases stayed unmatched. The CDR3 is 13 residues long.

This clone was observed many times. V gene TRBV11-1 combines with J gene TRBJ2-2; D is possibly TRBD2 (6 bases). Per germline, CDR1 SGHAT and CDR2 FQDESV (reference sequence). CDR3 size: 14 residues. V shed 5 bases and J shed 4 bases, with 11 bases lying between them. CDR3 loop: CASSTNGGTGELFF. CDR3 DNA: TGTGCCAGCAGCACCAACGGGGGCACCGGGGAGCTGTTTTTT.

As concerns this clone: It is likely a read error: a sequence one base away is far more abundant. The sample carries other DNA sequences with the same CDR3. This chain links TRBV7-8 with TRBJ1-2; weak D call: TRBD1 (5 bases). The germline V gene has CDR1 SGHVS and CDR2 FQNEAQ. The CDR3 sequence is 13 residues long. The V gene lost 1 base and the J gene lost 4 bases, with 7 bases spanning the gap. The chain's CDR3 is CASSLGQTYGYTF. CDR3 DNA sequence: TGTGCCAGCAGCTTAGGACAGACCTATGGCTACACCTTC.

In DNA form, the CDR3 reads TGTGCCAGCAGCTCGGACAGGGCGGGGAACACTGAAGCTTTCTTT. Protein: CASSSDRAGNTEAFF. The chain links TRBV11-2 to TRBJ1-1; 8 bases line up with TRBD1. The CDR3 spans 15 residues. The germline CDR1 and CDR2 sequences are SGHAT and FQNNGV. V lost 4 bases to trimming and J lost 1 base; unmatched junction nucleotides: 5.

The rearrangement links TRBV2 to TRBJ2-2, with 9 positions matching TRBD1. The CDR3 is made up of 15 amino acids. J gave up 5 bases and V 6 bases, and 7 bases lay outside the gene matches. Germline values: CDR1 SNHLY, CDR2 FYNNEI. This CDR3 reads CASSSGTGSTGELFF. The CDR3 region has the DNA TGTGCCAGCAGCTCCGGGACAGGGTCGACCGGGGAGCTGTTTTTT. Full variable domain (remainder filled in from reference TRBV2 and TRBJ2-2): EPEVTQTPSHQVTQMGQEVILRCVPISNHLYFYWYRQILGQKVEFLVSFYNNEISEKSEIFDDQFSVERPDGSNFTLKIRSTKLEDSAMYFCASSSGTGSTGELFFGEGSRLTVL.

The V call is TRBV11-2, the J call TRBJ2-7; D call uncertain. V lost 3 bases to trimming and J lost 2 bases, with 8 bases between them. Germline values: CDR1 SGHAT, CDR2 FQNNGV. The CDR3 contains 13 residues. The CDR3 coding sequence is TGTGCCAGCAGCTTGCAGAATCCCTACGAGCAGTACTTC. Amino acid sequence: CASSLQNPYEQYF.

V and J are TRBV6-5 and TRBJ2-7; maybe TRBD2 (7 bases). The CDR3 is 13 amino acids. V was cut by 2 bases and J by 7 bases, with 12 bases left in between. In germline, CDR1 is MNHEY, CDR2 SVGAGI. CDR3 sequence (DNA): TGTGCCAGCAGTTACGGGGGGGCGGGAGAGCAGTACTTC. Protein sequence: CASSYGGAGEQYF.

The V call is TRBV5-5, the J call TRBJ1-1, with D possibly matching TRBD1 (6 bases). Germline-derived CDR1 and CDR2 are SGHKS and YYEKEE (reference sequence). The ends were cut back, 1 base at V and 2 bases at J, with 15 bases in the middle. The CDR3 spans 16 residues. The CDR3 loop reads CASSLSLGTLNTEAFF. Here the CDR3 DNA reads TGTGCCAGCAGCTTGTCTCTCGGGACACTTAACACTGAAGCTTTCTTT.

The chain recombines TRBV28 with TRBJ1-1; 7 bases are a match to TRBD1. V was pared by 7 bases and J by 3 bases, with 8 bases of the junction left unmatched. The CDR3 has 14 residues. Germline V lookup: CDR1 MDHEN, CDR2 SYDVKM. The CDR3 here is CASKPGQSYTEAFF. As DNA, the CDR3 is TGTGCCAGCAAACCGGGACAGTCTTACACTGAAGCTTTCTTT.

In regard to this clone: The same CDR3 can be traced to other DNA sequences in this sample. The CDR3 bases are TGTGCCAGCAGCTCGGGACAGGGGCTCTACGAGCAGTACTTC. Translation: CASSSGQGLYEQYF. The genes are TRBV5-4 and TRBJ2-7; 10 nucleotides agree with TRBD1. From germline, CDR1 is SGHNT and CDR2 YYREEE (reference sequence). This CDR3 region has 14 residues. The junction had 3 bases not matched to a gene; V was cut back by 3 bases and J by 3 bases.

The rearrangement links TRBV6-5 to TRBJ1-2, with a weak D call TRBD1 (5 bases). The V gene lost 5 bases and the J gene lost 2 bases, with 9 bases spanning the gap. This CDR3 is 13 amino acids long. CDR1 is MNHEY and CDR2 is SVGAGI in the germline V gene. The CDR3, as DNA: TGTGCCAGCAGTGACAGATTGAACTATGGCTACACCTTC. This codes for CASSDRLNYGYTF.

The gene calls are TRBV29-1 and TRBJ1-1; no clear D gene. V lost 4 bases and J lost 4, with 7 bases in between. The CDR3 extends over 11 amino acids. The germline gives CDR1 SQVTM, CDR2 ANQGSEA. The CDR3: CSVGWSTEAFF. DNA for the CDR3: TGCAGCGTTGGTTGGAGCACTGAAGCTTTCTTT.

For the CDR3, the DNA is TGCGCCAGCAGCCTCGGGCCGACCCGTAATGAAAAACTGTTTTTT. It translates to CASSLGPTRNEKLFF. The V gene is TRBV5-1, the J gene TRBJ1-4; no definite D call. Germline CDR1 is SGHRS and CDR2 is YFSETQ. This CDR3 has 15 residues. V gave up 4 bases and J gave up 4 bases, with 14 bases separating them.

This chain connects TRBV20-1 to TRBJ1-2; the D is unclear. The V end was cut by 1 base, the J end by 7 bases, with 7 bases between. This CDR3 is 11 amino acids long. CDR1 is DFQATT and CDR2 is SNEGSKA in the germline V gene (reference sequence). The CDR3 sequence: CSARAGFGYTF. The CDR3 bases are TGCAGTGCTAGAGCCGGTTTTGGCTACACCTTC.

The genes are TRBV11-2 and TRBJ1-4; TRBD1 might be the D (5 bases). CDR1 and CDR2 (germline): SGHAT, FQNNGV. V gave up 5 bases and J gave up 4 bases, with 11 bases separating them. The CDR3 totals 14 residues. CDR3 nucleotides: TGTGCCAGCAGCCAGGGAGGTTTTAATGAAAAACTGTTTTTT. Translating it yields CASSQGGFNEKLFF. Full variable domain (rest looked up from reference TRBV11-2 and TRBJ1-4): EAGVAQSPRYKIIEKRQSVAFWCNPISGHATLYWYQQILGQGPKLLIQFQNNGVVDDSQLPKDRFSAERLKGVDSTLKIQPAKLEDSAVYLCASSQGGFNEKLFFGSGTQLSVL.

This clone has just a few counts. The chain links TRBV9 to TRBJ1-4; TRBD1 is a possible D gene (5 bases). This CDR3 is built from 19 residues. Trimming took off 0 bases at V and 0 bases at J, with 18 bases between the two ends. Germline V gene sequence: CDR1 SGDLS, CDR2 YYNGEE. The CDR3 here is CASSVDKAGRSPTNEKLFF. The CDR3 DNA follows: TGTGCCAGCAGCGTAGATAAGGCAGGGCGTTCTCCAACTAATGAAAAACTGTTTTTT.

The chain couples TRBV18 to TRBJ2-2; D ambiguous. Deletions cut 6 bases from V and 4 bases from J, with 12 bases between. The CDR3 runs to 14 residues. Germline CDR1 is KGHSH and CDR2 is LQKENI. The chain's CDR3 is CASSVQARTGELFF. As DNA, the CDR3 is TGTGCCAGCTCGGTCCAAGCGCGCACCGGGGAGCTGTTTTTT.

This chain links TRBV11-2 with TRBJ2-1; 9 bases match TRBD1. Germline values: CDR1 SGHAT, CDR2 FQNNGV. The CDR3 covers 15 residues. V dropped 5 bases and J dropped 2; count of bases not matched to a gene: 4. In DNA, the CDR3 is TGTGCCAGCAGCCCACGGGACAGGGCCTACAATGAGCAGTTCTTC. Protein sequence: CASSPRDRAYNEQFF.

This clone was seen only once. CDR3 region: CASRGRRTASYEQYF. The CDR3, as DNA: TGTGCCAGCAGGGGTCGGCGGACAGCGTCCTACGAGCAGTACTTC. The chain joins TRBV27 to TRBJ2-7; D perhaps matches TRBD1 (6 bases). V dropped 6 bases and J dropped 1 base, with 16 bases sitting between them. CDR1 is MNHEY and CDR2 is SMNVEV in the germline V gene (reference sequence). The length of the CDR3 is 15 residues.

This rearrangement joins TRBV4-2 to TRBJ2-2, with 13 positions matching TRBD2. CDR1 LGHNA and CDR2 YNFKEQ come from the germline V gene. V trimming: 0 bases; J trimming: 6 bases; junction bases outside the gene matches: 4. The CDR3 runs to 17 residues. CDR3 amino acids: CASSQEGLAGRAGELFF. The CDR3 nucleotides read TGTGCCAGCAGCCAAGAGGGACTAGCGGGACGGGCCGGGGAGCTGTTTTTT.

This chain joins TRBV5-4 and TRBJ1-5; TRBD1 aligns across 9 bases. CDR1 SGHNT and CDR2 YYREEE come from the germline V gene (reference sequence). Unmatched junction bases numbered 7, after V lost 3 bases and J lost 9 bases. The CDR3 runs 14 residues. This CDR3 is CASSSGQGRGPQHF. CDR3 DNA: TGTGCCAGCAGCTCAGGACAGGGGCGAGGGCCCCAGCATTTT.